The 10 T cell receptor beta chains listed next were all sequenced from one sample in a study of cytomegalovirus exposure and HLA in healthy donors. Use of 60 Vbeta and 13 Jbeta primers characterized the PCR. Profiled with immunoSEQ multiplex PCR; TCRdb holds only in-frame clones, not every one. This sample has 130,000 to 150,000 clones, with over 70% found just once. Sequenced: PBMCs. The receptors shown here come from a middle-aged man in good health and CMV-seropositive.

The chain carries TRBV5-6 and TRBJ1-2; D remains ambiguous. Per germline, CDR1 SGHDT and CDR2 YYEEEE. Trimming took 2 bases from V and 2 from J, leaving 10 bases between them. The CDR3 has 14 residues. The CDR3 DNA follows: TGTGCCAGCAGCTTTGGTGAGGAAAACTATGGCTACACCTTC. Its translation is CASSFGEENYGYTF.

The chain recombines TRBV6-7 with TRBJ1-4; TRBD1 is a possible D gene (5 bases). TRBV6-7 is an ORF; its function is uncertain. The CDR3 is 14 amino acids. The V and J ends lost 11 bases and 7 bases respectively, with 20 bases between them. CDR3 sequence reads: CAVKGAGVIEKLFF. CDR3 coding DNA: TGTGCCGTCAAAGGGGCAGGAGTAATTGAAAAACTGTTTTTT.

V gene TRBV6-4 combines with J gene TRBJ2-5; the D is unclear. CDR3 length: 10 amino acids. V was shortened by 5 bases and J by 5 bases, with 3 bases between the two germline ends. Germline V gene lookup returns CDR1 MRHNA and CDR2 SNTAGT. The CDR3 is CASSRETQYF. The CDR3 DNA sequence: TGTGCCAGCAGTCGGGAGACCCAGTACTTC.

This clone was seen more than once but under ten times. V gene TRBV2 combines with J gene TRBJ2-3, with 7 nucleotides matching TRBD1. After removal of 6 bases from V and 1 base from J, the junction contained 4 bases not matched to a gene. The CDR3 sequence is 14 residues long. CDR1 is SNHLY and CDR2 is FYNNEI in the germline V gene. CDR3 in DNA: TGTGCCAGCAGAGGGGGCGCGGGCACAGATACGCAGTATTTT. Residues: CASRGGAGTDTQYF.

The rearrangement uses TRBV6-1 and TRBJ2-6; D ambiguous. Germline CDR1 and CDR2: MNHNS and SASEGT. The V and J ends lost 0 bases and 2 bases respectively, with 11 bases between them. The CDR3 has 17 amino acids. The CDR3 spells CASSEAPGTTGANVLTF. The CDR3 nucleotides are TGTGCCAGCAGTGAAGCTCCAGGAACCACTGGGGCCAACGTCCTGACTTTC.

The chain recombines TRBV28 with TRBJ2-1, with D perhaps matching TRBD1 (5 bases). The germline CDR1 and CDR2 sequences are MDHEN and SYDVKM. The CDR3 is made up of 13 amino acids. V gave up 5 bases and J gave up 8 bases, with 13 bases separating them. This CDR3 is CASSPRAQDEQFF. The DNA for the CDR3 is TGTGCCAGCAGTCCCCGGGCACAGGATGAGCAGTTCTTC.

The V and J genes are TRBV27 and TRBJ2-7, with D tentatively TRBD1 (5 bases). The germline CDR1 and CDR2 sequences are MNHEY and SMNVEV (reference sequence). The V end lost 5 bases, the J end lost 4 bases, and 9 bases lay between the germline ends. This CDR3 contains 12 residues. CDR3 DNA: TGTGCCAGCAGTGAAAACAGGTACGAGCAGTACTTC. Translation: CASSENRYEQYF.

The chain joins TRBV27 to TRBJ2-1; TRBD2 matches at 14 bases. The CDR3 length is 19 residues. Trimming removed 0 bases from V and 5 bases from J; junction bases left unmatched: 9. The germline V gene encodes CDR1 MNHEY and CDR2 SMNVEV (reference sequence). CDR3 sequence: CASSLSSGLAGAVNNEQFF. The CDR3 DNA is TGTGCCAGCAGTTTATCGTCGGGACTAGCGGGGGCTGTGAACAATGAGCAGTTCTTC.

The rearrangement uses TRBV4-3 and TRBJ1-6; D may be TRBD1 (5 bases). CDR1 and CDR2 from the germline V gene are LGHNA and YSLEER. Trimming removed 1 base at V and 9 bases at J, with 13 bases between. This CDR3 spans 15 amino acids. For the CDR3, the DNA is TGCGCCAGCAGCCAAGGGGGGGAATCTCGTTCACCCCTCCACTTT. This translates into CASSQGGESRSPLHF.

CDR3 bases: TGTGCCAGCAGTTTATGGCTTTCTAATTCACCCCTCCACTTT. Protein sequence: CASSLWLSNSPLHF. J is TRBJ1-6 and V is TRBV27, with D uncertain. The CDR3 is 14 amino acids. V was cut by 1 base and J by 6 bases, with 7 bases left in between. Germline assignment: CDR1 MNHEY and CDR2 SMNVEV (reference sequence).